This T cell receptor (beta chain) was identified during a study of cytomegalovirus exposure and HLA in healthy donors. About this clone: Its antigen is unidentified.

Study results and caveats: At a 0.05 false discovery rate, a later analysis found around 17,000 TCR beta sequences to be associated with HLA alleles. The investigators catalogued 164 TCR beta chains as cytomegalovirus-associated. What TCR beta sequences reportedly achieved was accurate prediction of HLA-A and HLA-B alleles in most subjects.

Though nominally healthy at sampling, donors likely had unrecorded immune exposures. Primers for the PCR totalled 60 Vbeta and 13 Jbeta. TCRdb's table, derived via immunoSEQ multiplex PCR, lists solely in-frame clones and lacks some. The repertoire holds roughly 250,000 clones, with approximately 84% as singletons. CDR1 and CDR2 (germline): GTSNPN, SVGIG (reference sequence). V shed 4 bases and J 5 bases; nucleotides not matched to a gene: 17. The CDR3 totals 18 residues. The V call is TRBV30, the J call TRBJ2-2; 9 nucleotides agree with TRBD1. Sequencing input: PBMCs. This TCR was recovered from a woman in her thirties or forties in good health and CMV-seropositive. The CDR3 coding sequence is TGTGCCTGGAAAGGGACAGGGCCGTTTAGCGGGCAAACCGGGGAGCTGTTTTTT. Translation: CAWKGTGPFSGQTGELFF.